The 30 T cell receptor beta chains below come from one sample, sequenced in a study of T cells in Graves' hyperthyroidism and ophthalmopathy. There were TCR beta CDR3 regions amplified from RNA transcripts. The study used the HTBI primer set for a first-round RT-PCR of the TCR CDR3. MiXCR was run by TCRdb on the multiplex PCR reads, yielding one entry per CDR3 protein. In the table there are a few hundred thousand distinct CDR3 sequences, around 16% of which are singletons. Sample: blood. The receptors come from a woman in her thirties with Graves' ophthalmopathy.

This clonotype was counted at least ten times. This chain joins TRBV3-1 and TRBJ2-5; D tentatively fits TRBD1 or TRBD2 (5 bases each). V lost 0 bases, J lost 11 bases, and 10 bases lay in between. Germline V lookup: CDR1 LGHDT, CDR2 YNNKEL (reference sequence). CDR3 length: 12 residues. The CDR3 here is CASSQDFGAQYF. DNA of the CDR3: TGTGCCAGCAGCCAAGATTTCGGGGCTCAGTACTTC.

This clonotype was seen once. This chain links TRBV4-1 with TRBJ2-2; possible D gene TRBD2, 6 bases. The CDR3 length is 16 residues. V was trimmed by 0 bases and J by 1 base, leaving 9 bases between them. Germline CDR1 is MGHRA and CDR2 is YSYEKL. This chain's CDR3 is CASSQEISGNTGELFF. The CDR3 DNA reads TGCGCCAGCAGCCAAGAAATTAGCGGGAACACCGGGGAGCTGTTTTTT.

In this sample, this clonotype turned up many times. The rearrangement joins TRBV7-3 to TRBJ2-1, with 8 nucleotides matching TRBD2. CDR3 length equals 15 residues. V gave up 5 bases and J gave up 6 bases; unmatched junction bases: 9. Germline V gene sequence: CDR1 SGHTA, CDR2 FQGTGA. CDR3 amino acids: CASSNVAGMGNEQFF. The CDR3 region has the DNA TGTGCCAGCAGCAATGTAGCGGGGATGGGCAATGAGCAGTTCTTC.

The chain uses TRBV7-2 and TRBJ2-1; TRBD2 aligns across 8 bases. CDR3 size: 15 residues. Germline values: CDR1 SGHTA, CDR2 FQGNSA. Trimming took 1 base from V and 7 from J; bases not matched to a gene: 6. This CDR3 is CASSLGSGTGNEQFF. Here the CDR3 DNA reads TGTGCCAGCAGCTTAGGTAGCGGGACGGGGAATGAGCAGTTCTTC.

This clonotype was seen ten or more times. V and J are TRBV20-1 and TRBJ2-1; D is ambiguous. Trimming shortened V by 6 bases and J by 3 bases, and 9 bases separated the two germline ends. CDR1 is DFQATT and CDR2 is SNEGSKA in the germline V gene (reference sequence). The CDR3 loop spans 12 amino acids. The CDR3 sequence is CSARPVYNEQFF. Written as DNA, the CDR3 is TGCAGTGCCCGGCCGGTCTACAATGAGCAGTTCTTC.

The chain couples TRBV3-1 to TRBJ2-2, with D unresolved. Looked up from germline, CDR1 is LGHDT and CDR2 is YNNKEL (reference sequence). The CDR3 extends over 14 amino acids. Trimming shortened V by 1 base and J by 7 bases, and 10 bases separated the two germline ends. The CDR3 DNA reads as TGTGCCAGCAGCCAAGTCCTGGAGATCGGGGAGCTGTTTTTT. Its protein product is CASSQVLEIGELFF.

This clonotype was counted many times. The chain has TRBV7-6 and TRBJ2-3, with D possibly being TRBD2 (5 bases). V lost 5 bases and J lost 7, with 10 bases in between. CDR1 is SGHVS and CDR2 is FNYEAQ in the germline V gene. The CDR3 is 12 residues long. CDR3 DNA: TGTGCCAGCAGCCCCCGGGGAAATACGCAGTATTTT. It specifies CASSPRGNTQYF.

This clonotype was seen at least ten times. The chain uses TRBV3-1 and TRBJ2-7; D is uncertain. The germline CDR1 and CDR2 sequences are LGHDT and YNNKEL (reference sequence). The CDR3 is 15 residues long. V shed 1 base and J shed 1 base, with 11 bases lying between them. This CDR3 is CASSQAEAGSYEQYF. The CDR3 bases are TGTGCCAGCAGCCAAGCTGAGGCAGGTTCCTACGAGCAGTACTTC.

The chain combines TRBV6-2 or TRBV6-3 with TRBJ1-3; D might be TRBD1 (5 bases). Germline V CDR1 and CDR2: MNHEY, SVGEGT. Trimming removed 1 base at V and 1 base at J, with 8 bases between. The CDR3 has 15 residues. The CDR3 here is CASSYFSGSGNTIYF. The CDR3, as DNA: TGTGCCAGCAGTTACTTTTCAGGGTCTGGAAACACCATATATTTT.

J is TRBJ2-1 and V is TRBV20-1; no reliable D call. V was cut by 3 bases and J by 0 bases, with 12 bases left in between. The germline V gene encodes CDR1 DFQATT and CDR2 SNEGSKA (reference sequence). This CDR3 is 15 amino acids long. The CDR3 DNA follows: TGCAGTGCTAGGGAGTGGGCTGACTCCTACAATGAGCAGTTCTTC. The encoded protein is CSAREWADSYNEQFF.

This clonotype showed up many times. V usage is TRBV30 and J usage is TRBJ2-7; D remains ambiguous. This CDR3 comprises 13 residues. With 0 bases removed from V and 3 bases from J, the gap between germline ends came to 9 bases. Germline values: CDR1 GTSNPN, CDR2 SVGIG (reference sequence). This CDR3 is CAWSVTGLYEQYF. In DNA, the CDR3 is TGTGCCTGGAGTGTAACCGGCCTCTACGAGCAGTACTTC.

At least ten counts were recorded for this clonotype. The rearrangement joins TRBV10-3 to TRBJ1-4; D remains unclear. V lost 0 bases, J lost 3 bases, and 11 bases lay in between. CDR3 length: 16 residues. Germline V gives CDR1 ENHRY, CDR2 SYGVKD. CDR3 residues: CAISESRGSSNEKLFF. CDR3 nucleotides: TGTGCCATCAGTGAGTCTCGGGGTTCATCTAATGAAAAACTGTTTTTT.

This clonotype was picked up many times. V is TRBV12-5 and J is TRBJ2-1; no reliable D call. CDR1 is LGHNT and CDR2 is FRNRAP in the germline V gene. CDR3 length equals 14 residues. V lost 3 bases to trimming and J lost 6 bases, with 12 bases between them. CDR3 loop: CASGLGPALNEQFF. For the CDR3, the DNA is TGTGCTAGTGGTTTAGGTCCAGCGCTCAATGAGCAGTTCTTC. Based on the CDR3 plus reference TRBV12-5 and TRBJ2-1, the full variable domain is DARVTQTPRHKVTEMGQEVTMRCQPILGHNTVFWYRQTMMQGLELLAYFRNRAPLDDSGMPKDRFSAEMPDATLATLKIQPSEPRDSAVYFCASGLGPALNEQFFGPGTRLTVL.

This clonotype has a count of ten or more. The chain is built from TRBV4-3 and TRBJ2-1; 9 bases map to TRBD2. Trimming cost V 3 bases and J 7 bases; bases outside gene matches: 4. Germline assignment: CDR1 LGHNA and CDR2 YSLEER. The CDR3 is 14 residues long. The CDR3 nucleotides are TGCGCCAGCAGCCATATAGCGGGAGTAAATGAGCAGTTCTTC. Protein: CASSHIAGVNEQFF.

V usage is TRBV11-2 and J usage is TRBJ2-5; 10 bases map to TRBD2. V was clipped by 4 bases and J by 4 bases; unmatched bases: 3. Germline CDR1 and CDR2: SGHAT and FQNNGV. The CDR3 runs 14 residues. The CDR3 is CASSSVAGGETQYF. CDR3 bases: TGTGCCAGCAGCTCTGTAGCGGGAGGAGAGACCCAGTACTTC.

This clonotype was counted between two and nine times. The CDR3, as DNA: TGCAGCGTTGAGACCGGACTAGCGGGCTACGAGCAGTACTTC. Translating gives CSVETGLAGYEQYF. The V and J genes are TRBV29-1 and TRBJ2-7; 11 bases are shared with TRBD2. V was clipped by 3 bases and J by 3 bases; unmatched bases: 4. The CDR3 has 14 residues. Germline V gene data show CDR1 as SQVTM and CDR2 as ANQGSEA.

This clonotype was seen ten or more times. This chain links TRBV3-1 with TRBJ2-7, with TRBD2 identical over 14 bases. This CDR3 region has 16 residues. The germline CDR1 and CDR2 sequences are LGHDT and YNNKEL (reference sequence). Losses at the gene ends were 5 bases for V and 4 bases for J; bases not matched to a gene: 7. The CDR3 DNA follows: TGTGCCAGCAGCGGTGGACTAGCGGGAGGAGGTTACGAGCAGTACTTC. It yields the protein CASSGGLAGGGYEQYF.

V usage is TRBV7-2 and J usage is TRBJ2-7; TRBD2 matches at 11 bases. Unmatched junction bases numbered 18, after V lost 5 bases and J lost 9 bases. Germline lookup yields CDR1 SGHTA and CDR2 FQGNSA. CDR3 length equals 17 residues. The CDR3 sequence: CASSPGLAEYPTLPQYF. The CDR3 nucleotides are TGTGCCAGCAGCCCGGGACTAGCGGAGTACCCTACCCTACCGCAGTACTTC.

There are many counts of this clonotype. The chain carries TRBV4-1 and TRBJ2-7; D is unclear. This CDR3 region has 17 residues. V lost 0 bases to trimming and J lost 1 base, with 16 bases between them. Germline CDR1 reads MGHRA; CDR2 reads YSYEKL. The CDR3 protein is CASSQEWGGQISYEQYF. The CDR3 DNA reads as TGCGCCAGCAGCCAAGAGTGGGGTGGGCAAATATCCTACGAGCAGTACTTC.

This clonotype has ten or more counts. V is TRBV5-4 and J is TRBJ1-2; 7 positions match TRBD1. V was clipped by 6 bases and J by 3 bases; unmatched bases: 5. The CDR3 is 13 residues long. CDR1 and CDR2 from the germline V gene are SGHNT and YYREEE (reference sequence). The CDR3 reads CASNRDSYYGYTF. The CDR3 nucleotides are TGTGCCAGCAACAGGGACAGTTACTATGGCTACACCTTC. The entire variable domain, with the rest obtained from reference TRBV5-4 and TRBJ1-2, is as follows: ETGVTQSPTHLIKTRGQQVTLRCSSQSGHNTVSWYQQALGQGPQFIFQYYREEENGRGNFPPRFSGLQFPNYSSELNVNALELDDSALYLCASNRDSYYGYTFGSGTRLTVV.

This clonotype was counted at least ten times. CDR3 nucleotide sequence: TGTGCCAGCAGTGTGCGACAGGGAGGAAACGAGCAGTACTTC. It yields the protein CASSVRQGGNEQYF. The chain has TRBV27 and TRBJ2-7; D might be TRBD1 (7 bases). This CDR3 comprises 14 residues. With 5 bases removed from V and 5 bases from J, the gap between germline ends came to 16 bases. Germline values: CDR1 MNHEY, CDR2 SMNVEV (reference sequence).

This clonotype occurred many times. The CDR3 sequence is CASSLTGSGYEQYF. In DNA, the CDR3 is TGTGCCAGCAGCTTAACAGGGTCTGGATACGAGCAGTACTTC. V usage is TRBV7-2 and J usage is TRBJ2-7, with a weak D call TRBD1 (6 bases). Germline V gives CDR1 SGHTA, CDR2 FQGNSA. Trimming shortened V by 2 bases and J by 4 bases, and 12 bases separated the two germline ends. The CDR3 length is 14 residues. Complete variable domain (other parts from reference TRBV7-2 and TRBJ2-7): GAGVSQSPSNKVTEKGKDVELRCDPISGHTALYWYRQSLGQGLEFLIYFQGNSAPDKSGLPSDRFSAERTGGSVSTLTIQRTQQEDSAVYLCASSLTGSGYEQYFGPGTRLTVT.

The CDR3 sequence is CASRLAGADTQYF. The DNA of the CDR3 is TGTGCCAGTAGACTAGCGGGGGCAGATACGCAGTATTTT. V usage is TRBV19 and J usage is TRBJ2-3, with TRBD2 matching over 11 bases. Germline CDR1 and CDR2: LNHDA and SQIVND (reference sequence). The V segment lost 6 bases and the J segment 4 bases; nucleotides outside the gene matches: 0. The CDR3 is 13 residues long.

The CDR3 region has the DNA TGTGCCAGCAGCCAACAGCGGGAGCAGTACTTC. It encodes CASSQQREQYF. V is TRBV11-3 and J is TRBJ2-7; weak D call: TRBD2 (5 bases). CDR1 and CDR2 (germline): SGHNT, YENEEA. With 5 bases removed from V and 7 bases from J, the gap between germline ends came to 9 bases. The CDR3 spans 11 residues. Variable domain in full (rest from reference TRBV11-3 and TRBJ2-7): EAGVVQSPRYKIIEKKQPVAFWCNPISGHNTLYWYLQNLGQGPELLIRYENEEAVDDSQLPKDRFSAERLKGVDSTLKIQPAELGDSAVYLCASSQQREQYFGPGTRLTVT.

This clonotype was detected many times. The chain carries TRBV7-3 and TRBJ2-3; perhaps D is TRBD1 or TRBD2 (6 bases each). Between the trimmed V and J ends, which lost 2 bases and 2 bases, there was a span of 14 bases. The CDR3 loop spans 16 amino acids. Germline CDR1 is SGHTA and CDR2 is FQGTGA. The CDR3 sequence: CASSLAAGQNTDTQYF. CDR3 DNA sequence: TGTGCCAGCAGCTTAGCCGCGGGACAAAACACAGATACGCAGTATTTT.

This clonotype was observed at least ten times. The V and J genes are TRBV7-9 and TRBJ2-4; 9 positions match TRBD1. The germline V gene encodes CDR1 SEHNR and CDR2 FQNEAQ (reference sequence). With 4 bases clipped from V and 8 bases from J, the junction kept 9 bases outside the gene matches. The length of the CDR3 is 15 residues. Here the CDR3 DNA reads TGTGCCAGCAGCTGGGGACAGGGAGGTCGGGACATTCAGTACTTC. Translated: CASSWGQGGRDIQYF. The variable domain in full, with the rest retrieved from reference TRBV7-9 and TRBJ2-4, is DTGVSQNPRHKITKRGQNVTFRCDPISEHNRLYWYRQTLGQGPEFLTYFQNEAQLEKSRLLSDRFSAERPKGSFSTLEIQRTEQGDSAMYLCASSWGQGGRDIQYFGAGTRLSVL.

This clonotype has ten or more counts. The V and J genes are TRBV3-1 and TRBJ2-7; 13 bases align to TRBD2. The junction had 9 bases not matched to a gene; V was cut back by 4 bases and J by 6 bases. Germline CDR1 and CDR2: LGHDT and YNNKEL (reference sequence). This CDR3 has 16 amino acids. Here the CDR3 DNA reads TGTGCCAGCAGCCCTACTCCGGGACTAGCGGGAATCGAGCAGTACTTC. Its protein product is CASSPTPGLAGIEQYF.

This chain uses TRBV20-1 with TRBJ2-5, with D possibly TRBD2 on 6 matching bases. The CDR3 covers 13 residues. Per the germline V gene, CDR1 is DFQATT and CDR2 is SNEGSKA (reference sequence). V gave up 5 bases and J gave up 5 bases, with 15 bases separating them. Here the CDR3 reads CSAFRTSGETQYF. The CDR3 coding sequence is TGCAGTGCTTTCCGTACCAGCGGGGAGACCCAGTACTTC.

CDR3 sequence (DNA): TGTGCCACCAGTGAGAGCGGGCACAAGAATGAAAAACTGTTTTTT. It codes for CATSESGHKNEKLFF. This chain uses TRBV24-1 with TRBJ1-4; D call uncertain. Between the trimmed V and J ends, which lost 4 bases and 5 bases, there was a span of 13 bases. CDR1 KGHDR and CDR2 SFDVKD come from the germline V gene. CDR3 length: 15 amino acids.

This sequence joins TRBV24-1 and TRBJ2-3; D call uncertain. CDR1 is KGHDR, CDR2 SFDVKD, per germline. The CDR3 extends over 14 amino acids. V lost 4 bases to trimming and J lost 8 bases, with 15 bases between them. CDR3 nucleotide sequence: TGTGCCACCAGTGACCCAAGGGTGGATACTACGCAGTATTTT. Protein product: CATSDPRVDTTQYF.